The 24 T cell receptor beta chains listed next were all sequenced from one sample in a study of cytomegalovirus exposure and HLA in healthy donors. PCR was performed using 60 Vbeta and 13 Jbeta primers. TCRdb's copy holds only in-frame clones and misses some; the assay was immunoSEQ multiplex PCR. The sample includes under 200,000 clones, about 80% of them seen just once. What was sequenced was PBMCs. The receptors originated from a woman aged 45-59 years in good health and CMV-seronegative.

The rearrangement uses TRBV27 and TRBJ2-1, with D maybe TRBD2 (7 bases). This CDR3 region has 15 residues. V was trimmed by 5 bases and J by 7 bases, leaving 18 bases between them. The germline V gene encodes CDR1 MNHEY and CDR2 SMNVEV (reference sequence). CDR3 protein: CASSPWGGSGNEQFF. CDR3 nucleotide sequence: TGTGCCAGCAGTCCTTGGGGGGGCTCCGGGAATGAGCAGTTCTTC.

This chain links TRBV27 with TRBJ2-5; 14 bases match TRBD2. J lost 0 bases, V lost 2 bases, and 5 bases had no gene match. This CDR3 comprises 18 residues. Germline V CDR1 and CDR2: MNHEY, SMNVEV (reference sequence). The CDR3 DNA reads as TGTGCCAGCAGTTTAACTAGGACTAGCGGGGGGTACCAAGAGACCCAGTACTTC. Amino acids: CASSLTRTSGGYQETQYF.

The rearrangement joins TRBV2 to TRBJ2-2; D is unresolved. V was pared by 1 base and J by 5 bases, with 11 bases between. CDR3 length: 15 residues. Germline V gene lookup returns CDR1 SNHLY and CDR2 FYNNEI. This CDR3 reads CASSEGRAGTGELFF. The CDR3 coding sequence is TGTGCCAGCAGTGAAGGCCGCGCCGGGACCGGGGAGCTGTTTTTT.

This chain links TRBV2 with TRBJ2-5; D may be TRBD2 (5 bases). Germline V gene lookup returns CDR1 SNHLY and CDR2 FYNNEI. Between the trimmed V and J ends, which lost 8 bases and 2 bases, there was a span of 24 bases. This CDR3 spans 17 amino acids. CDR3 amino acids: CASGGGPGPLGQETQYF. CDR3 bases: TGTGCCAGCGGCGGCGGGCCAGGTCCCCTCGGGCAAGAGACCCAGTACTTC.

The rearrangement uses TRBV7-9 and TRBJ2-1, with a possible D match to TRBD2 (6 bases). The CDR3 length is 17 residues. Germline V gene lookup returns CDR1 SEHNR and CDR2 FQNEAQ (reference sequence). The germline V and J ends were trimmed by 4 bases and 2 bases, with 18 bases remaining between them. The CDR3 spells CASSSHASAPAYNEQFF. CDR3 DNA: TGTGCCAGCAGCTCACACGCTAGCGCCCCCGCCTACAATGAGCAGTTCTTC.

This rearrangement joins TRBV6-1 to TRBJ1-3; D is perhaps TRBD1 (5 bases). Germline V gene data show CDR1 as MNHNS and CDR2 as SASEGT. CDR3 length: 14 residues. Between the trimmed V and J ends, which lost 7 bases and 1 base, there was a span of 11 bases. CDR3 DNA: TGTGCCAGCATTTACGGGGGATCTGGAAACACCATATATTTT. Translated, it gives CASIYGGSGNTIYF.

The V gene is TRBV5-5, the J gene TRBJ2-7; tentatively, D is TRBD2 (6 bases). Germline V gene sequence: CDR1 SGHKS, CDR2 YYEKEE (reference sequence). The CDR3 contains 14 residues. V was pared by 1 base and J by 6 bases, with 14 bases between. CDR3 amino acids: CASSLRLGLLEQYF. The CDR3 coding sequence is TGTGCCAGCAGCTTGAGACTAGGGCTACTCGAGCAGTACTTC.

The chain combines TRBV28 with TRBJ1-5, with D maybe TRBD1 (6 bases). The ends were cut back, 2 bases at V and 2 bases at J, with 10 bases in the middle. This CDR3 has 15 amino acids. Germline V gene data show CDR1 as MDHEN and CDR2 as SYDVKM. In DNA, the CDR3 is TGTGCCAGCAGTTTACCAAACAGGGGCAATCAGCCCCAGCATTTT. It translates to CASSLPNRGNQPQHF.

The genes are TRBV7-9 and TRBJ2-1; TRBD2 might be the D (5 bases). Germline assignment: CDR1 SEHNR and CDR2 FQNEAQ (reference sequence). This CDR3 region has 16 residues. The ends were cut back, 1 base at V and 4 bases at J, with 14 bases in the middle. Written as DNA, the CDR3 is TGTGCCAGCAGCTTAGTAGTTGCGGGCAATTACAATGAGCAGTTCTTC. As protein: CASSLVVAGNYNEQFF.

The J gene is TRBJ1-5, the V gene TRBV27; perhaps TRBD1 as D (6 bases). The germline V gene has CDR1 MNHEY and CDR2 SMNVEV (reference sequence). With 5 bases removed from V and 4 bases from J, the gap between germline ends came to 12 bases. The CDR3 covers 14 residues. The CDR3 region is CASSPYQGNQPQHF. Written as DNA, the CDR3 is TGTGCCAGCAGTCCTTACCAGGGGAATCAGCCCCAGCATTTT.

V and J are TRBV2 and TRBJ1-4; 11 bases line up with TRBD1. Looked up from germline, CDR1 is SNHLY and CDR2 is FYNNEI. CDR3 length: 15 residues. After removal of 7 bases from V and 8 bases from J, the junction contained 9 bases not matched to a gene. The CDR3 spells CASMGQGVLGEKLFF. The CDR3 coding sequence is TGTGCCAGCATGGGACAGGGGGTATTGGGAGAAAAACTGTTTTTT.

The chain combines TRBV2 with TRBJ1-1; no definite D call. Per germline, CDR1 SNHLY and CDR2 FYNNEI. The CDR3 totals 12 residues. Trimming removed 8 bases at V and 5 bases at J, with 12 bases between. The CDR3 protein is CASGRIPTEAFF. The CDR3 region has the DNA TGTGCCAGCGGGCGCATTCCGACTGAAGCTTTCTTT.

The chain is built from TRBV19 and TRBJ2-2, with a possible D match to TRBD2 (7 bases). V was cut by 7 bases and J by 5 bases, with 11 bases left in between. This CDR3 has 13 residues. CDR1 and CDR2 (germline): LNHDA, SQIVND (reference sequence). The CDR3, as DNA: TGTGCCAGTACTGGGAGGGGGACCGGGGAGCTGTTTTTT. Translation gives CASTGRGTGELFF.

The chain recombines TRBV27 with TRBJ2-7; TRBD2 is a possible D gene (5 bases). There are 15 residues in the CDR3. Trimming cost V 0 bases and J 3 bases, with 12 bases left between them. Per the germline V gene, CDR1 is MNHEY and CDR2 is SMNVEV (reference sequence). The CDR3 DNA sequence: TGTGCCAGCAGTTTATCGAAGGGAGTTGACTACGAGCAGTACTTC. This sequence encodes CASSLSKGVDYEQYF.

The chain joins TRBV5-1 to TRBJ1-4; D possibly corresponds to TRBD1 (5 bases). The CDR3 is 14 amino acids. Trimming shortened V by 2 bases and J by 3 bases, and 8 bases separated the two germline ends. The germline gives CDR1 SGHRS, CDR2 YFSETQ. The DNA of the CDR3 is TGCGCCAGCAGCTTAGGAGGGGCTAATGAAAAACTGTTTTTT. It codes for CASSLGGANEKLFF.

This clone was seen just once. J is TRBJ1-2 and V is TRBV20-1; D gene ambiguous. V was trimmed by 1 base and J by 4 bases, leaving 4 bases between them. The CDR3 is made up of 11 amino acids. Germline V CDR1 and CDR2: DFQATT, SNEGSKA (reference sequence). The CDR3 sequence is CSARVSYGYTF. CDR3 in DNA: TGCAGTGCTAGAGTCTCCTATGGCTACACCTTC.

Remarks on this clone: The same CDR3 is also encoded by other DNA sequences in this sample. The chain uses TRBV18 and TRBJ1-1, with TRBD1 as a possible D gene (5 bases). The CDR3 extends over 13 amino acids. The V gene's germline CDR1 is KGHSH and CDR2 LQKENI. V lost 4 bases and J lost 1, with 7 bases in between. The CDR3 spells CASSRQGNTEAFF. CDR3 in DNA: TGTGCCAGCTCACGGCAGGGGAACACTGAAGCTTTCTTT.

Here the CDR3 reads CASIALKPVTGTRPYEQYF. For the CDR3, the DNA is TGTGCCAGCATTGCCCTTAAGCCAGTTACAGGGACTAGGCCCTACGAGCAGTACTTC. V is TRBV7-9 and J is TRBJ2-7, with 8 bases that match TRBD2. The CDR3 length is 19 residues. CDR1 and CDR2 (germline): SEHNR, FQNEAQ (reference sequence). J gave up 2 bases and V 7 bases, and 22 bases lay outside the gene matches.

CDR3 sequence reads: CASSPLGTDNEQFF. The CDR3 region has the DNA TGTGCCAGCTCACCACTAGGGACAGACAATGAGCAGTTCTTC. The V gene is TRBV18, the J gene TRBJ2-1, with 7 bases matching TRBD1. CDR1 is KGHSH and CDR2 is LQKENI in the germline V gene. V gave up 1 base and J gave up 5 bases; unmatched junction bases: 2. CDR3 length equals 14 residues.

This rearrangement joins TRBV5-1 to TRBJ2-5; 9 bases are shared with TRBD1. With V trimmed by 5 bases and J by 3 bases, 5 bases remained unmatched. Germline CDR1 is SGHRS and CDR2 is YFSETQ. The length of the CDR3 is 14 residues. CDR3: CASRPGTGKETQYF. The CDR3 DNA reads as TGCGCCAGCAGGCCCGGGACAGGGAAAGAGACCCAGTACTTC.

The rearrangement uses TRBV6-5 and TRBJ2-1, with 10 bases that match TRBD1. The CDR3 runs 15 residues. J lost 2 bases, V lost 5 bases, and 3 bases had no gene match. CDR1 and CDR2 (germline): MNHEY, SVGAGI. The CDR3 nucleotides read TGTGCCAGCAGTCCCGGACAGGGGGCCTACAATGAGCAGTTCTTC. Its translation is CASSPGQGAYNEQFF.

Concerning this clone: This specimen includes other DNA sequences encoding the same CDR3. The rearrangement joins TRBV6-5 to TRBJ1-1; D remains ambiguous. The CDR3 has 14 residues. The germline gives CDR1 MNHEY, CDR2 SVGAGI. V gave up 3 bases and J gave up 1 base, with 9 bases separating them. CDR3: CASSYIAGNTEAFF. CDR3 sequence (DNA): TGTGCCAGCAGTTATATCGCGGGGAACACTGAAGCTTTCTTT.

This chain links TRBV5-1 with TRBJ2-2, with D hard to call. Trimming stripped 4 bases from V and 3 bases from J, with 10 bases between. The germline V gene has CDR1 SGHRS and CDR2 YFSETQ. The CDR3 has 14 amino acids. The CDR3 loop reads CASSRSGDTGELFF. Here the CDR3 DNA reads TGCGCCAGCAGCCGGTCTGGTGACACCGGGGAGCTGTTTTTT.

The rearrangement joins TRBV28 to TRBJ1-1; 7 bases agree with TRBD1. V shed 8 bases and J 4 bases; nucleotides not matched to a gene: 16. Per the germline V gene, CDR1 is MDHEN and CDR2 is SYDVKM. The CDR3 is made up of 16 amino acids. CDR3 in amino acids: CASHNQGRGRVTEAFF. The CDR3 region has the DNA TGTGCCAGCCATAATCAAGGCAGGGGGAGAGTCACTGAAGCTTTCTTT.